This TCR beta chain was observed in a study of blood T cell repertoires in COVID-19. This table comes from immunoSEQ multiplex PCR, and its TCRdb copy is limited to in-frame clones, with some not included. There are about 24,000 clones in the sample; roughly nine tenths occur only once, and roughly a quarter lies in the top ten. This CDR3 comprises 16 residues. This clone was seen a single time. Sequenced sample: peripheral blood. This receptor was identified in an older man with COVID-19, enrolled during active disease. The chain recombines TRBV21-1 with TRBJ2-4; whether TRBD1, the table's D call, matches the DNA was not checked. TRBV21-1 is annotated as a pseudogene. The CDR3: CASSPPEGVAKNIQYF. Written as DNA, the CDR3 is TGTGCCAGCAGCCCCCCCGAGGGGGTAGCCAAAAACATTCAGTACTTC.